These T cell receptor beta chains were read from a single sample in a study of T cell responses to AZD1222 COVID-19 vaccine. Here immunoSEQ multiplex PCR was the method, and the copy in TCRdb shows in-frame clones only, minus some. The top ten hold roughly 15% of the sample, which has roughly 54,000 clones, 70% to 90% seen once. The input for sequencing was peripheral blood, taken 28 days after the second AZD1222 dose. The source is an adult who received the AZD1222 COVID-19 vaccine. CDR3s include the opening cysteine and the closing phenylalanine or tryptophan. A D gene is named only where the DNA matches it firmly. Some rows mark clone size as missing; the rest say once, few, many or name a class of expanded clone.

>TRBJ2-7|.|TRBD2|TRBV19
TGTGCCAGTAGTTTGTCGGGACTAGCGGTCTACGAGCAGTACTTC
CASSLSGLAVYEQYF
>TRBJ1-2|.|.|TRBV7-8
TGTGCCAGCAGCCCTAGGGGTAGCAGGGTTAATGGCTACACCTTC
CASSPRGSRVNGYTF
>TRBJ2-5|once|TRBD1|TRBV9
TGTGCCAGCAGCCCTCGGACAGGTGGGGACGAGACCCAGTACTTC
CASSPRTGGDETQYF
>TRBJ1-1|.|TRBD1|TRBV5-1
TGCGCCAGCAGCCCGACAGGGCGGACGGACACTGAAGCTTTCTTT
CASSPTGRTDTEAFF
>TRBJ1-3|.|.|TRBV7-9
TGTGCCAGCAGCAAGGGACACATCTCTGGAAACACCATATATTTT
CASSKGHISGNTIYF
>TRBJ2-3|.|TRBD1|TRBV28
TGTGCCAGCGTCATCAGGGGGCGCACAGATACGCAGTATTTT
CASVIRGRTDTQYF
>TRBJ2-1|.|TRBD1|TRBV6-5
TGTGCCAGCAGCCCGACAGGGGGCGCCTACAATGAGCAGTTCTTC
CASSPTGGAYNEQFF
>TRBJ2-3|.|TRBD2|TRBV7-8
TGTGCCAGCAGCTCACTAGCGAGACTCACAGATACGCAGTATTTT
CASSSLARLTDTQYF
>TRBJ2-3|.|.|TRBV2
TGTGCCAGCAGCCCCCAGGGCGGAACCACAGATACGCAGTATTTT
CASSPQGGTTDTQYF
>TRBJ2-7|.|.|TRBV21-1
TGTGCCAGCAGCAGGGGACAGAGCTCCTACGAGCAGTACTTC
CASSRGQSSYEQYF
>TRBJ2-2|.|TRBD1|TRBV7-2
TGTGCCAGCAGCGGGTGGGGACAGGGGGCGATCGGGGAGCTGTTTTTT
CASSGWGQGAIGELFF
>TRBJ2-5|.|.|TRBV7-3
TGTGCCAGCAGCTTCTCCAGCCAAGAGACCCAGTACTTC
CASSFSSQETQYF
>TRBJ2-7|once|.|TRBV5-6
TGTGCCAGCAGCTTGGGTATGGAGGGCCCCTCCGACGAGCAGTACTTC
CASSLGMEGPSDEQYF
>TRBJ1-1|.|.|TRBV3-1/TRBV3-2
TGTGCCAGCAGCCAAACTTCTAAGACCAGCGCTGAAGCTTTCTTT
CASSQTSKTSAEAFF
>TRBJ2-2|.|TRBD1|TRBV2
TGTGCCAGCAGTAGGGACAGGGGGGACACCGGGGAGCTGTTTTTT
CASSRDRGDTGELFF
>TRBJ2-3|once|.|TRBV3-1/TRBV3-2
TGTGCCAGCAGCCCGATGGGGGGGGCCGTGGAATTTAGAGATACGCAGTATTTT
CASSPMGGAVEFRDTQYF
>TRBJ2-7|.|TRBD1|TRBV6-5
TGTGCCAGCACCCTTGCGGGACAGGGGAGGTACGAGCAGTACTTC
CASTLAGQGRYEQYF
>TRBJ2-1|once|.|TRBV21-1
TGTGCCAGCACTCCCCGGGACAGGGATTGGGCCTACAATGAGCAGTTCTTC
CASTPRDRDWAYNEQFF
>TRBJ1-4|.|.|TRBV27
TGTGCCAGCAGGTCCGTGGGTGCGACTAATGAAAAACTGTTTTTT
CASRSVGATNEKLFF
>TRBJ1-3|.|.|TRBV7-9
TGTGCCAGCAGCCTCGGGAGCATTCGCTCTGGAAACACCATATATTTT
CASSLGSIRSGNTIYF